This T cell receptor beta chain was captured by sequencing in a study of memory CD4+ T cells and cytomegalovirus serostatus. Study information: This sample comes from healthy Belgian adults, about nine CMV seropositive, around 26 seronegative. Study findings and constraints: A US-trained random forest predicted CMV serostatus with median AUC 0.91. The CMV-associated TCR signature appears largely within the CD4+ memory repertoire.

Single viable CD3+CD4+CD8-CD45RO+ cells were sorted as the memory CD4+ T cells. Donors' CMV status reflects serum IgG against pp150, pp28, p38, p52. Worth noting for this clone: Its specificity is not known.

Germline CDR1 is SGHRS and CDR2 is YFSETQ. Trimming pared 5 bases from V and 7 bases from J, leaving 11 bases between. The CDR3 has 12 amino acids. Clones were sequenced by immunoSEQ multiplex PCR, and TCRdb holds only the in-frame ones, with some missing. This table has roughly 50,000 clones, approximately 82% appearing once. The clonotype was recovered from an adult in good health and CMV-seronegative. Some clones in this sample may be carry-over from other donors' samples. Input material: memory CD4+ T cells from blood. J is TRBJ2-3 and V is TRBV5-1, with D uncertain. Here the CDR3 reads CASRNSGNTQYF. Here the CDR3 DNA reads TGCGCCAGCAGGAACTCTGGTAATACGCAGTATTTT.